This T cell receptor (beta chain) was documented in a study of shared clonotypes between healthy human individuals. Across the study: CD4 naive and memory got three plates each, CD8 naive two, CD8 memory one.

Naive CD45RA+ and memory CD45RA-negative subsets were split from CD4+ cells. J was trimmed by 0 bases and V by 2 bases; bases with no gene match: 2. The CDR3 spans 14 residues. CDR1 is GTSNPN, CDR2 SVGIG, per germline (reference sequence). Some clones are missing from TCRdb's copy, which holds only in-frame ones; the method was immunoSEQ multiplex PCR. There are hundreds of thousands of clones in the sample; roughly 70% occur only once, and under 11% lies in the top ten. At least ten counts were recorded for this clone. Sample: memory CD4+ T cells sorted from blood. The subset is: CD45RA-negative fraction. This clonotype was sampled from a man aged 25 to 45 in good health. This chain connects TRBV30 to TRBJ2-5, with 8 bases lining up with TRBD2. CDR3 sequence (DNA): TGTGCCTGGAGTACTAGCGGACACCAAGAGACCCAGTACTTC. Protein sequence: CAWSTSGHQETQYF.